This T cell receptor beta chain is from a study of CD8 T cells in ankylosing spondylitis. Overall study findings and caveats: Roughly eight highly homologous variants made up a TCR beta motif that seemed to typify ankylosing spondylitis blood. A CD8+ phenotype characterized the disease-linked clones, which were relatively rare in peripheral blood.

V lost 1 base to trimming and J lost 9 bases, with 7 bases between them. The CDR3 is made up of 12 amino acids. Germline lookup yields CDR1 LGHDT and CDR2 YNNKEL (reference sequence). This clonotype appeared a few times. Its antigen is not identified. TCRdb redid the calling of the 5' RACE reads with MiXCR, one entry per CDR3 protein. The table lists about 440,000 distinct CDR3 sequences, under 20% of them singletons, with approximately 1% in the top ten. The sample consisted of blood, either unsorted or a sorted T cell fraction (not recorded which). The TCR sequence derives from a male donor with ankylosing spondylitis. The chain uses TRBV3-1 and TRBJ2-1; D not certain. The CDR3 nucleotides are TGTGCCAGCAGCCAAGCCACCGGTGAGCAGTTCTTC. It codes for CASSQATGEQFF.